In this sample, the clone carrying this T cell receptor (beta chain) turned up many times. These data belong to a study of human T cells and chemical hapten exposure. About the study: Sensitization employed 2% DPC on roughly 2 cm by roughly 2 cm of upper inner arm skin.

As for time point: patch test 2, 6 weeks after DPC sensitization. Treatment here: therapeutic diphenylcyclopropenone sensitization with weekly scalp DPC. The V gene lost 1 base and the J gene lost 6 bases, with 11 bases spanning the gap. CDR1 is GTSNPN and CDR2 is SVGIG in the germline V gene (reference sequence). The CDR3 sequence is 13 residues long. In TCRdb, the RACE reads were re-called with MiXCR into one record per CDR3 protein. The table records fewer than 85,000 distinct CDR3 sequences, 10% to 13% of them present only once. The chain employs TRBV30 and TRBJ2-3; D is perhaps TRBD1 or TRBD2 (5 bases each). The receptor was isolated from a woman in her twenties or thirties with alopecia areata. Some clones in this sample may be carry-over from other donors' samples. This sample comprised whole blood, obtained in connection with sensitization to the hapten diphenylcyclopropenone (DPC). In nucleotides, the CDR3 is TGTGCCTGGAGTGGGGACGGCGGTGATACGCAGTATTTT. Its protein is CAWSGDGGDTQYF.